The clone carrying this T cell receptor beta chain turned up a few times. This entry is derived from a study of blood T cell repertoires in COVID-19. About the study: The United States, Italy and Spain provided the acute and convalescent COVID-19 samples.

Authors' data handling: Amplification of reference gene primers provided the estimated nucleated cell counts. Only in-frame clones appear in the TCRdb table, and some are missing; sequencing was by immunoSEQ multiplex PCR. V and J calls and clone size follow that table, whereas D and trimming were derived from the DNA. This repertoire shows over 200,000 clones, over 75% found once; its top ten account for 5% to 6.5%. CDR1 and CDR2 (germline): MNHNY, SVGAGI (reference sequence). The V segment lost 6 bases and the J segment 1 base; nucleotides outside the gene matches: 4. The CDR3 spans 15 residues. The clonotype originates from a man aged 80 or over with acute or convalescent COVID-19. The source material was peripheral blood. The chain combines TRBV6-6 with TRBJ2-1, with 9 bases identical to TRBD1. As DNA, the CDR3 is TGTGCCAGCAGGGAAGGACAGGGGTCCTACAATGAGCAGTTCTTC. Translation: CASREGQGSYNEQFF.